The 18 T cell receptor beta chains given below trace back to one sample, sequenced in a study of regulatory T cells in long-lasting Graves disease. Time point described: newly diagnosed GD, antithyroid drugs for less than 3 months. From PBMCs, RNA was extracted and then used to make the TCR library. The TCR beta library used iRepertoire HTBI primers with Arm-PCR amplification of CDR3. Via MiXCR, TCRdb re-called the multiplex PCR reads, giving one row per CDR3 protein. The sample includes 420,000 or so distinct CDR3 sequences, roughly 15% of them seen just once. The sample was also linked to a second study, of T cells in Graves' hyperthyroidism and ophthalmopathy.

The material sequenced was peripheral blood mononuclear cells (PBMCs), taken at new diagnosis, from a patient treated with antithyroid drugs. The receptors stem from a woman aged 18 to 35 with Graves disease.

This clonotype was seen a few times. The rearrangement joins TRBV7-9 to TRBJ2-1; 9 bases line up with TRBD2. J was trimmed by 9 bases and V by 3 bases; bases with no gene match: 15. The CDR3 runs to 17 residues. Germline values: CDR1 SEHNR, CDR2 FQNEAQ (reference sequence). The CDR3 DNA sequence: TGTGCCAGCAGCTTTAGGCCTGGTATAGCGGGAGTGGCTGAGCAGTTCTTC. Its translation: CASSFRPGIAGVAEQFF.

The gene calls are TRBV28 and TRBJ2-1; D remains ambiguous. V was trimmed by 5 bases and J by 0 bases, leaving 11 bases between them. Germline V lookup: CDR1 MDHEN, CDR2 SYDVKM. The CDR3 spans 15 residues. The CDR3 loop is CASSPSATSYNEQFF. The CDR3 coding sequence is TGTGCCAGCAGTCCTTCGGCAACCTCCTACAATGAGCAGTTCTTC.

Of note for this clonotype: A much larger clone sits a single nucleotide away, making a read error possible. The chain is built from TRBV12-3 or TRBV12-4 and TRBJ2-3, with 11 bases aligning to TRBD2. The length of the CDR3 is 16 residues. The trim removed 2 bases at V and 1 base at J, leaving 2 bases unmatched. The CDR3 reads CASSLSTSGGTDTQYF. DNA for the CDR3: TGTGCCAGCAGTTTATCGACTAGCGGGGGCACAGATACGCAGTATTTT.

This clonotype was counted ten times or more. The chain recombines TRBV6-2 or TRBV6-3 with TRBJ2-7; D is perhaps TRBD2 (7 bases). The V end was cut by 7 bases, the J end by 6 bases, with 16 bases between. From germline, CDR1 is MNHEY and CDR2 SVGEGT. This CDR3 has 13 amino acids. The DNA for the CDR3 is TGTGCCAGCATTCGGGGGGCGCGGAGCGAGCAGTACTTC. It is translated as CASIRGARSEQYF.

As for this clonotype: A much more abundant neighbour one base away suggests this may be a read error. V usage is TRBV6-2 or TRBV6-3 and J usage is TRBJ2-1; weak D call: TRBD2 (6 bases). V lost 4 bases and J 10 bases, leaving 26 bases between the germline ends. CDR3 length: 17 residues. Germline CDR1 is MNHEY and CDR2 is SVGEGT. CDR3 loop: CASSSGLKRAFSYEQFF. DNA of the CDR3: TGTGCCAGCAGTTCTGGTCTCAAGCGGGCCTTCTCCTACGAGCAGTTCTTC.

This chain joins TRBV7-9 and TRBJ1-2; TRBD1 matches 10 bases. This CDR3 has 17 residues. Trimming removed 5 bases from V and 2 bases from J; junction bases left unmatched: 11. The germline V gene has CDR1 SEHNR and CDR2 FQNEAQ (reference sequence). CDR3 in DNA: TGTGCCAGCAGCCGGGACAGGGGCGAAACCTTAAACTATGGCTACACCTTC. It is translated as CASSRDRGETLNYGYTF.

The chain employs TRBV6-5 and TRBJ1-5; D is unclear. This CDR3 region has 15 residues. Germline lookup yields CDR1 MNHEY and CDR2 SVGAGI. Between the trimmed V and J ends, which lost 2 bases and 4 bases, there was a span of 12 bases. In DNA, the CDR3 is TGTGCCAGCAGTTACGTGGGGTTTGGGAATCAGCCCCAGCATTTT. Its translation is CASSYVGFGNQPQHF.

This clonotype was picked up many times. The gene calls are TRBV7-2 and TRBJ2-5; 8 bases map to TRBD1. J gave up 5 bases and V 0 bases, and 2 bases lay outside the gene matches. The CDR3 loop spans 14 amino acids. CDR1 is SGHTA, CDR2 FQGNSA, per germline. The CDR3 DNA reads TGTGCCAGCAGCTTAGCGACAGGGGTTGAGACCCAGTACTTC. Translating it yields CASSLATGVETQYF.

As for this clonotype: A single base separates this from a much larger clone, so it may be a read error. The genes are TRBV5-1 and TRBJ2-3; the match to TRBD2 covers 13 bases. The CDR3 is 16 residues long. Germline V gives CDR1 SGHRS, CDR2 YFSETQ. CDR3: CASSPGLAGNTDTLYF. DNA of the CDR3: TGCGCCAGCAGCCCGGGACTAGCGGGGAACACAGATACGCTGTATTTT.

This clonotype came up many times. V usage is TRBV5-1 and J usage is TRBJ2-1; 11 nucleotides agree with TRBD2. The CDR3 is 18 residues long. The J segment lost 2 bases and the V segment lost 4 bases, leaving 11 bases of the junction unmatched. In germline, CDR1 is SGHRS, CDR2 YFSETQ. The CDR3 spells CASSHTGTSGGTYNEQFF. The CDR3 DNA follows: TGCGCCAGCAGCCACACCGGGACTAGCGGAGGCACCTACAATGAGCAGTTCTTC. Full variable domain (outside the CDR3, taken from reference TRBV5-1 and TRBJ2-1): KAGVTQTPRYLIKTRGQQVTLSCSPISGHRSVSWYQQTPGQGLQFLFEYFSETQRNKGNFPGRFSGRQFSNSRSEMNVSTLELGDSALYLCASSHTGTSGGTYNEQFFGPGTRLTVL.

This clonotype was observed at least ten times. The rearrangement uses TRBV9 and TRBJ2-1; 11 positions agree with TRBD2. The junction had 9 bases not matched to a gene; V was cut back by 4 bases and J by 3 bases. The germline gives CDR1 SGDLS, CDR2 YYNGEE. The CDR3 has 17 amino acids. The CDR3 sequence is CASSLGTSGRGYNEQFF. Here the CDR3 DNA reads TGTGCCAGCAGCCTCGGGACTAGCGGACGGGGCTACAATGAGCAGTTCTTC.

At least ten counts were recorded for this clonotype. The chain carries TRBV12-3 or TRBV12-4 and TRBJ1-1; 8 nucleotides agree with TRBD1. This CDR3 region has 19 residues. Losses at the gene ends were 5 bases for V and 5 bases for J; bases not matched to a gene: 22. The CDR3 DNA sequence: TGTGCCAGCAGTAACAGGGGGTTGAGGGTAGGAGGAACGGGAACTGAAGCTTTCTTT. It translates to CASSNRGLRVGGTGTEAFF.

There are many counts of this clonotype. DNA for the CDR3: TGCAGCGCCATGGGACTAGCGGGAGGGCAACTCGTCATGAATGAGCAGTTCTTC. Amino acids: CSAMGLAGGQLVMNEQFF. V usage is TRBV29-1 and J usage is TRBJ2-1, with TRBD2 matching over 16 bases. Germline values: CDR1 SQVTM, CDR2 ANQGSEA. The CDR3 length is 18 residues. J was trimmed by 7 bases and V by 7 bases; bases with no gene match: 16.

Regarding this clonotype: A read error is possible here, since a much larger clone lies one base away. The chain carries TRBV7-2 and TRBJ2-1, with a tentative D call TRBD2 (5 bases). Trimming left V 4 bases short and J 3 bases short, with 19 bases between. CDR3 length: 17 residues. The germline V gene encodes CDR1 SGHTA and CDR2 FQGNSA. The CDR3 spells CASSSLPRGVGYNEQFF. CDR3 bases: TGTGCCAGCAGCTCACTCCCCCGGGGTGTGGGCTACAATGAGCAGTTCTTC.

The CDR3 is CASEVERIGGFQPQHF. The CDR3 DNA reads TGTGCCAGCGAGGTTGAGAGGATCGGGGGTTTCCAGCCCCAGCATTTT. The chain employs TRBV28 and TRBJ1-5; weak D call: TRBD1 (5 bases). The germline gives CDR1 MDHEN, CDR2 SYDVKM. The length of the CDR3 is 16 residues. V lost 8 bases to trimming and J lost 7 bases, with 24 bases between them.

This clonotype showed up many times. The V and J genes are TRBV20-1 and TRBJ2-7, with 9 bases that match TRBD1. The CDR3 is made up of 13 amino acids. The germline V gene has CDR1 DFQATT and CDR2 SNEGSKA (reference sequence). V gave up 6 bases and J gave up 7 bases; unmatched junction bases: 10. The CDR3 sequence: CSADRDRAYEQYF. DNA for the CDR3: TGCAGTGCCGACCGGGACAGGGCATATGAGCAGTACTTC.

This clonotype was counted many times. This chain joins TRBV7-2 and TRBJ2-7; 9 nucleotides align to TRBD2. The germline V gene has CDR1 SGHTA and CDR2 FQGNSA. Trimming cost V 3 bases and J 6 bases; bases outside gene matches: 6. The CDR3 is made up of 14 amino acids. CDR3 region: CASSFGGRAIEQYF. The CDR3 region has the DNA TGTGCCAGCAGCTTTGGCGGGAGGGCCATCGAGCAGTACTTC.

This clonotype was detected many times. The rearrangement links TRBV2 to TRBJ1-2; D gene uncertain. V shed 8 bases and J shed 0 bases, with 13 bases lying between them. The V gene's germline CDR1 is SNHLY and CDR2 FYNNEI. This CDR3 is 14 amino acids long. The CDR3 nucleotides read TGTGCCAGCCTAGGGTACCTTTCTAACTATGGCTACACCTTC. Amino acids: CASLGYLSNYGYTF.